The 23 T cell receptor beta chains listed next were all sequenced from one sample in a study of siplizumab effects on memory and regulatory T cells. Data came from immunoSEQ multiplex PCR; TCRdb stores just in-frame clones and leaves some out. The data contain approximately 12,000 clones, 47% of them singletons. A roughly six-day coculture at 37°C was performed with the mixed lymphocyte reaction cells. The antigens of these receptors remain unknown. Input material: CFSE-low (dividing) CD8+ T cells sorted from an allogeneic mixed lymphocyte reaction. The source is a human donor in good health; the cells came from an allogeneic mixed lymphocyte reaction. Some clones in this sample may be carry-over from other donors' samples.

The CDR3, as DNA: TGTGCCAGCAGCCCTCAGGTGGGGGGGACGCTGTACGAGCAGTACTTC. This translates into CASSPQVGGTLYEQYF. The chain recombines TRBV11-3 with TRBJ2-7, with 7 bases lining up with TRBD2. Losses at the gene ends were 5 bases for V and 4 bases for J; bases not matched to a gene: 14. CDR3 size: 16 residues. From germline, CDR1 is SGHNT and CDR2 YENEEA.

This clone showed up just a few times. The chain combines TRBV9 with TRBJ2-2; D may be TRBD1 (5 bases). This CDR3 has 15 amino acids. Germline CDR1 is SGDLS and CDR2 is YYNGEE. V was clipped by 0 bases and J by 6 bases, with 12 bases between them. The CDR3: CASSVGRGSAGELFF. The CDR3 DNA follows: TGTGCCAGCAGCGTAGGAAGGGGATCGGCCGGGGAGCTGTTTTTT.

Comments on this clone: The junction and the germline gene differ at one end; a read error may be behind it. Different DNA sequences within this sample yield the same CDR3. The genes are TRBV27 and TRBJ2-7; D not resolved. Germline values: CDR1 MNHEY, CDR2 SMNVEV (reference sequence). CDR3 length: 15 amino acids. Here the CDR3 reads CASSLGQVEAYEQYF. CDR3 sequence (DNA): TGTGCCAGCAGTTTAGGCCAGGTTGAAGCCTACGAGCAGTATTTC.

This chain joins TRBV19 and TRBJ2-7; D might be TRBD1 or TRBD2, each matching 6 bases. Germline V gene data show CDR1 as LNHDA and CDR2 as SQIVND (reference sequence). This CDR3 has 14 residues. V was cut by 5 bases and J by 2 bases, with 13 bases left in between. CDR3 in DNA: TGTGCCAGTAGTTGGGGGGCAGGAACCTACGAGCAGTACTTC. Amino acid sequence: CASSWGAGTYEQYF.

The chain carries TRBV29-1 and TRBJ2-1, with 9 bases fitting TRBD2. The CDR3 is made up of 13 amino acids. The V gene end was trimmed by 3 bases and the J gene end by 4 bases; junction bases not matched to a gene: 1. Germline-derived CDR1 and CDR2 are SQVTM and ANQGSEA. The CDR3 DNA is TGCAGCGTTGACCTAGCGGGATACAATGAGCAGTTCTTC. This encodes CSVDLAGYNEQFF.

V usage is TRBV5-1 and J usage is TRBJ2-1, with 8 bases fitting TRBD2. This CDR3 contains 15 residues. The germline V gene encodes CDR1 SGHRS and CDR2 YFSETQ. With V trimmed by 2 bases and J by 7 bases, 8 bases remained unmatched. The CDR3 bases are TGCGCCAGCAGCTTCGTCGGGGGGGCCGGGAATGAGCAGTTCTTC. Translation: CASSFVGGAGNEQFF.

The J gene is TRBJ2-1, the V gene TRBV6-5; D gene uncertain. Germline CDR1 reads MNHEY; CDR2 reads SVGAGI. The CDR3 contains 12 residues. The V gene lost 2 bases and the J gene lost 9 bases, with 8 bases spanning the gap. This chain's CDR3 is CASSYPSLEQFF. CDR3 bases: TGTGCCAGCAGTTACCCGAGCCTTGAGCAGTTCTTC.

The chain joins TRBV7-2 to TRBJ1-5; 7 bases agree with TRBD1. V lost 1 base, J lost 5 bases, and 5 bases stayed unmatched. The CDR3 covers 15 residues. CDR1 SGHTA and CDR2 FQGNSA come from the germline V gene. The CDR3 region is CASSLVRRGYQPQHF. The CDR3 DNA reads TGTGCCAGCAGCTTAGTGCGCAGGGGGTATCAGCCCCAGCATTTT.

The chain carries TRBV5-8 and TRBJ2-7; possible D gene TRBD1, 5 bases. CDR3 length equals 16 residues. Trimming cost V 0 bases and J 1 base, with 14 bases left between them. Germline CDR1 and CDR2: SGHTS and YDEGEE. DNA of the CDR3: TGTGCCAGCAGCTTGGCAAGGGGTTTACTTTCCTACGAGCAGTACTTC. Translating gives CASSLARGLLSYEQYF.

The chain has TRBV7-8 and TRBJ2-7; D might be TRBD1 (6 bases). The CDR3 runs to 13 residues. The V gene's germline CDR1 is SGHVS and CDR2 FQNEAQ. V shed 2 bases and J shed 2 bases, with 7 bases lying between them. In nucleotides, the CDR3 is TGTGCCAGCAGCTTAAACAGGGCCTACGAGCAGTACTTC. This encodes CASSLNRAYEQYF.

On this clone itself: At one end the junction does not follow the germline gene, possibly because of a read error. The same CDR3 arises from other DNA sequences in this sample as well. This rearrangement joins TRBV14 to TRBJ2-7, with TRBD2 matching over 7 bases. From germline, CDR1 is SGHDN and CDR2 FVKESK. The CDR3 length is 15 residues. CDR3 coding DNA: TGCGCCAGCAGCCAAGGGTTAGCGGGTCCCTACGAGCAGTACTTC. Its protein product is CASSQGLAGPYEQYF.

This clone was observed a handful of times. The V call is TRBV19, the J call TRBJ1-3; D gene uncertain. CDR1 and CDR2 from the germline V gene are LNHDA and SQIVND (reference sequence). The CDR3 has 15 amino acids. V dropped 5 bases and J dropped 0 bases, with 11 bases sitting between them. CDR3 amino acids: CASSLSFYSGNTIYF. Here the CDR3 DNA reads TGTGCCAGTAGTCTGTCTTTCTACTCTGGAAACACCATATATTTT.

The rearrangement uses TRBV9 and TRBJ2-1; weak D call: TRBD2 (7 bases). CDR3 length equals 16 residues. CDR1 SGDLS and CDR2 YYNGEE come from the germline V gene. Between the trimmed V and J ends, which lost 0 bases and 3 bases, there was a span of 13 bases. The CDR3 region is CASSVEAGADYNEQFF. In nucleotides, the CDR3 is TGTGCCAGCAGCGTAGAGGCGGGGGCGGACTACAATGAGCAGTTCTTC.

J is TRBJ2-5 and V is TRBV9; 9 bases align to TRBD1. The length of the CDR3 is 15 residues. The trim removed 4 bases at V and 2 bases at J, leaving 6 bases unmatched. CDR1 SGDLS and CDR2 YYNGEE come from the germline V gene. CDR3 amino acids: CASSSGTGRQETQYF. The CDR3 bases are TGTGCCAGCAGCAGCGGGACAGGGCGGCAAGAGACCCAGTACTTC.

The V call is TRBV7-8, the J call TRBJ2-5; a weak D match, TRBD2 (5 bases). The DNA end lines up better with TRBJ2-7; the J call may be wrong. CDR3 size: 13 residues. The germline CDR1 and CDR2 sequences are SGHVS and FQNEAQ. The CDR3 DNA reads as TGTGCCAGCAGCAACGGGAACTCCTACGAGCAGTACTTC. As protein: CASSNGNSYEQYF.

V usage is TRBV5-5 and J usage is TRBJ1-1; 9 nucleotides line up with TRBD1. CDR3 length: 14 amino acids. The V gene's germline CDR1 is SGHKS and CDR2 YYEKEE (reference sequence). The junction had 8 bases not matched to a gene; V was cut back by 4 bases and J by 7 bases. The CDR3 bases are TGTGCCAGCAGCAGGGACAGGGAAATGTTTGAAGCTTTCTTT. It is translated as CASSRDREMFEAFF.

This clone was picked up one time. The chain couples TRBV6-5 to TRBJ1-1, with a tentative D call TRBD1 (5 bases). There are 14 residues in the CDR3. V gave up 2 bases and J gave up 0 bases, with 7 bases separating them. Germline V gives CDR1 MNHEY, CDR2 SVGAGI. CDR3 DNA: TGTGCCAGCAGTTACACCAGGGTGAACACTGAAGCTTTCTTT. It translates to CASSYTRVNTEAFF.

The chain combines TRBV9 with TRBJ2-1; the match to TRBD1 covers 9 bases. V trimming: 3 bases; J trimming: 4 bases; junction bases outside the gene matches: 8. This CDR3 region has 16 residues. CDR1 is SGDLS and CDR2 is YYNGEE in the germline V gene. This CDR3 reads CASSGGTGTPYNEQFF. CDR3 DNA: TGTGCCAGCAGCGGCGGGACAGGGACCCCTTACAATGAGCAGTTCTTC.

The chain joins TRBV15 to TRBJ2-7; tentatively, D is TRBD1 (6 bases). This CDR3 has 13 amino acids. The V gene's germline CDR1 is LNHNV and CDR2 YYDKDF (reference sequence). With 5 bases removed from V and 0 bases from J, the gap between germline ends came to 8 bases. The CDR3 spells CATSHRDSYEQYF. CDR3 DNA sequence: TGTGCCACCAGCCACAGGGACTCCTACGAGCAGTACTTC.

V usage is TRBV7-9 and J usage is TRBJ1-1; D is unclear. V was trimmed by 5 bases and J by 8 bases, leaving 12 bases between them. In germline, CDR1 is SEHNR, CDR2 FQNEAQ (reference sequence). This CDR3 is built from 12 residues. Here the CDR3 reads CASSLTYDEAFF. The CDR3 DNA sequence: TGTGCCAGCAGCCTGACATACGACGAAGCTTTCTTT.

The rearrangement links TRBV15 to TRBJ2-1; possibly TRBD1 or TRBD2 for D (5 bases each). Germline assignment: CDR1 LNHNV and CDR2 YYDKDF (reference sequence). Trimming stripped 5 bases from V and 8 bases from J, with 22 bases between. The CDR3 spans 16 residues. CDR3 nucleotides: TGTGCCACCAGCTCACGGGACCGCCTGAGGTGGGATGAGCAGTTCTTC. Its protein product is CATSSRDRLRWDEQFF.

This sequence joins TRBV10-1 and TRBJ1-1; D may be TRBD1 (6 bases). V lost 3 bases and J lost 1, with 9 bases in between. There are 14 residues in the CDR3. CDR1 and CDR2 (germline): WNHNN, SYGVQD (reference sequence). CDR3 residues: CASSEGQSNTEAFF. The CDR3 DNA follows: TGCGCCAGCAGTGAAGGACAGTCGAACACTGAAGCTTTCTTT.

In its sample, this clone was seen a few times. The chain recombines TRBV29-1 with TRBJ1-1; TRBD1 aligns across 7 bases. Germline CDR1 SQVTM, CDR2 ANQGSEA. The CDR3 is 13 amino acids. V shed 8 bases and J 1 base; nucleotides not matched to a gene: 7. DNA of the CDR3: TGCAGCATACAGGGGACTTCGAACACTGAAGCTTTCTTT. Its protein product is CSIQGTSNTEAFF.